This is a list of T cell receptor beta chains from one sample in a study of blood T cell repertoires in COVID-19. The repertoire was sequenced with immunoSEQ multiplex PCR; TCRdb's copy has only in-frame clones and lacks some. The table records around 290,000 clones, 80% to 95% of them present only once. The sequencing input was PBMCs or T cells enriched from blood (not recorded which). The receptors were sampled from a woman aged 25 to 39 who had recovered from COVID-19. Each CDR3 is given with its conserved first and last residue. A D gene is named only where the DNA matches it firmly. Only part of the rows carry a size: once, few, many, or a class if the clone is expanded.

V	D	size	J	CDR3	DNA
TRBV6-2/TRBV6-3	TRBD2	NA	TRBJ2-5	CASSYSILAGGRYQETQYF	TGTGCCAGCAGTTACTCGATCCTAGCGGGAGGCCGCTACCAAGAGACCCAGTACTTC
TRBV4-1	NA	NA	TRBJ1-5	CASSQDLGNQPQHF	TGCGCCAGCAGCCAAGATTTAGGCAATCAGCCCCAGCATTTT
TRBV20-1	NA	NA	TRBJ2-3	CSASSGSTDTQYF	TGCAGTGCTAGTTCGGGGAGCACAGATACGCAGTATTTT
TRBV28	TRBD1	NA	TRBJ2-7	CASSPHPGTGGYEQYF	TGTGCCAGCAGTCCGCACCCCGGGACAGGGGGCTACGAGCAGTACTTC
TRBV4-3	TRBD2	NA	TRBJ2-1	CASSQDTSGKAYNEQFF	TGCGCCAGCAGCCAAGATACTAGCGGGAAAGCCTACAATGAGCAGTTCTTC
TRBV5-4	NA	NA	TRBJ1-1	CASSAAADSLNTEAFF	TGTGCCAGCAGCGCCGCGGCTGACAGCTTGAACACTGAAGCTTTCTTT
TRBV7-9	TRBD2	NA	TRBJ2-7	CASSATSALSSYEQYF	TGTGCCAGCAGCGCAACTAGCGCCCTGAGCTCCTACGAGCAGTACTTC
TRBV5-1	NA	once	TRBJ1-3	CASKSDFSGNTIYF	TGCGCCAGCAAGTCAGACTTCTCTGGAAACACCATATATTTT
TRBV4-3	NA	NA	TRBJ1-2	CASSQGTQAYGYTF	TGCGCCAGCAGCCAGGGTACACAGGCCTATGGCTACACCTTC
TRBV6-6	NA	NA	TRBJ1-5	CASSYSRLRENQPQHF	TGTGCCAGCAGTTACTCAAGGCTCAGGGAAAATCAGCCCCAGCATTTT
TRBV28	TRBD1	NA	TRBJ2-5	CASSLGSAGGNQETQYF	TGTGCCAGCAGTTTAGGCTCGGCAGGGGGCAACCAAGAGACCCAGTACTTC
TRBV29-1	TRBD1	NA	TRBJ1-1	CSVLPGQTGTEAFF	TGCAGCGTTCTACCGGGACAGACGGGCACTGAAGCTTTCTTT
TRBV6-4	NA	NA	TRBJ1-1	CASSESMNTEAFF	TGTGCCAGCAGTGAATCCATGAACACTGAAGCTTTCTTT
TRBV19	NA	NA	TRBJ1-5	CASSINDWMESQHF	TGTGCCAGTAGTATAAATGACTGGATGGAGTCCCAGCATTTT
TRBV10-3	TRBD1	NA	TRBJ2-5	CAISRGQGDETQYF	TGTGCCATCAGTCGGGGACAGGGGGACGAGACCCAGTACTTC
TRBV6-4	NA	once	TRBJ2-1	CARFLGRGKEQFF	TGTGCCAGGTTTCTAGGCCGGGGGAAAGAGCAGTTCTTC
TRBV2	NA	once	TRBJ2-3	CASSVLVSTDTQYF	TGTGCCAGCAGTGTGTTAGTGAGCACAGATACGCAGTATTTT
TRBV21-1	NA	NA	TRBJ2-1	CASSKEGQGGYNEQFF	TGTGCCAGCAGCAAAGAGGGTCAGGGGGGTTACAATGAGCAGTTCTTC
TRBV7-9	NA	NA	TRBJ1-2	CASGRPTGDGYTF	TGTGCCAGCGGCCGCCCGACAGGAGATGGCTACACCTTC
TRBV28	TRBD1	NA	TRBJ1-2	CASSLLPQGDVGYTF	TGTGCCAGCAGTTTATTACCTCAGGGGGATGTTGGCTACACCTTC
TRBV5-1	NA	NA	TRBJ2-1	CASSLAFSGLSVTQFF	TGCGCCAGCAGCTTGGCCTTCAGCGGGCTGTCTGTTACGCAGTTCTTC
TRBV5-6	TRBD2	NA	TRBJ2-1	CASSSGGRSGRADEQFF	TGTGCCAGCAGCTCTGGGGGGCGAAGCGGGAGGGCCGACGAGCAGTTCTTC
TRBV7-3	TRBD2	NA	TRBJ2-1	CASSSGLATYNEQFF	TGTGCCAGCAGCTCGGGACTAGCTACCTACAATGAGCAGTTCTTC
TRBV28	NA	NA	TRBJ2-1	CASSSGDWTYNEQFF	TGTGCCAGCAGTTCCGGGGACTGGACCTACAATGAGCAGTTCTTC
TRBV7-8	NA	NA	TRBJ1-2	CASSAPDRNYGYTF	TGTGCCAGCAGCGCGCCAGACAGGAACTATGGCTACACCTTC
TRBV2	NA	NA	TRBJ2-7	CASSEGRAPSYEQYF	TGTGCCAGCAGTGAGGGCAGGGCCCCTTCTTACGAGCAGTACTTC
TRBV30	TRBD1	NA	TRBJ2-7	CAWSRTGSYEQYF	TGTGCCTGGAGTAGGACAGGCTCCTACGAGCAGTACTTC
TRBV5-4	NA	NA	TRBJ1-1	CASSFRVNTEAFF	TGTGCCAGCAGCTTCAGGGTGAACACTGAAGCTTTCTTT
TRBV9	TRBD2	NA	TRBJ2-5	CASSAGTSGALTTQYF	TGTGCCAGCAGCGCTGGGACTAGCGGGGCACTAACGACCCAGTACTTC
TRBV19	NA	NA	TRBJ2-7	CASSMGSSGYEQYF	TGTGCCAGTAGTATGGGCAGCTCCGGCTACGAGCAGTACTTC
TRBV7-9	TRBD2	NA	TRBJ2-5	CASSLGAGGQETQYF	TGTGCCAGCAGCTTAGGGGCGGGAGGGCAGGAGACCCAGTACTTC
TRBV27	NA	few	TRBJ2-1	CASSPTSSNYNEQFF	TGTGCCAGCAGTCCCACTAGTAGCAACTACAATGAGCAGTTCTTC